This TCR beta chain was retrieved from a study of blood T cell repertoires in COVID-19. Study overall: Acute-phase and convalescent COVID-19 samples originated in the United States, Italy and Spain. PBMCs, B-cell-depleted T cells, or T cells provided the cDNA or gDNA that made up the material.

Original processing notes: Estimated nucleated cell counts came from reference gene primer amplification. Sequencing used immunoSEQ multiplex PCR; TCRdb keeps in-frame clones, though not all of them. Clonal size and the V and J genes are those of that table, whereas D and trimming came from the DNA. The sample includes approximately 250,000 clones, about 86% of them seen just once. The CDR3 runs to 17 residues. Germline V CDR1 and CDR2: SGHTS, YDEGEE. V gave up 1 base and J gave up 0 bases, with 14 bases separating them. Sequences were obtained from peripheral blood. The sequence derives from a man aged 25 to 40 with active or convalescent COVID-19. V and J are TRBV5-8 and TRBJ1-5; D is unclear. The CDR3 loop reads CASSLLLTVYSNQPQHF. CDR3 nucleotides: TGTGCCAGCAGCTTGTTGTTAACAGTTTATAGCAATCAGCCCCAGCATTTT.